The 19 T cell receptor beta chains below were found in one sample sequenced in a study of OX40 agonist ivuxolimab in advanced cancers. Profiling relied on immunoSEQ multiplex PCR, and the TCRdb table lists in-frame clones only, not all of them. This sample yields roughly 80,000 clones, of which roughly 90% are seen a single time; 2.5% belongs to the top ten. The sequencing used CD4+ or CD8+ T cells sorted from blood, collected in a trial of the OX40 agonist ivuxolimab. The receptors stem from an adult with an advanced solid tumor such as melanoma, head and neck, liver or kidney cancer.

The rearrangement links TRBV7-2 to TRBJ2-7; D unresolved. V was trimmed by 5 bases and J by 2 bases, leaving 16 bases between them. In germline, CDR1 is SGHTA, CDR2 FQGNSA. This CDR3 contains 15 residues. Here the CDR3 DNA reads TGTGCCAGCAGCCAAAGGCGGAGTTCAACCTACGAGCAGTACTTC. As protein: CASSQRRSSTYEQYF. The variable domain in full, with the rest retrieved from reference TRBV7-2 and TRBJ2-7, is GAGVSQSPSNKVTEKGKDVELRCDPISGHTALYWYRQSLGQGLEFLIYFQGNSAPDKSGLPSDRFSAERTGGSVSTLTIQRTQQEDSAVYLCASSQRRSSTYEQYFGPGTRLTVT.

The CDR3 nucleotides are TGTGCCAGCATTCTTACAGGGATCGAGCAGTACTTC. Protein: CASILTGIEQYF. J is TRBJ2-7 and V is TRBV6-1; perhaps TRBD1 as D (6 bases). The germline V and J ends were trimmed by 7 bases and 6 bases, with 13 bases remaining between them. Looked up from germline, CDR1 is MNHNS and CDR2 is SASEGT. CDR3 length: 12 amino acids.

This sequence joins TRBV13 and TRBJ1-5, with D unclear. Germline V gene data show CDR1 as PRHDT and CDR2 as FYEKMQ (reference sequence). The CDR3 spans 14 residues. Trimming stripped 2 bases from V and 4 bases from J, with 9 bases between. The CDR3 coding sequence is TGTGCCAGCAGCTTATCAGGCTTGAATCAGCCCCAGCATTTT. Its translation: CASSLSGLNQPQHF.

The chain is built from TRBV6-6 and TRBJ1-3, with TRBD1 as a possible D gene (5 bases). This CDR3 is built from 14 residues. V lost 4 bases, J lost 0 bases, and 7 bases lay in between. Germline values: CDR1 MNHNY, CDR2 SVGAGI (reference sequence). In nucleotides, the CDR3 is TGTGCCAGCAGTTTAGGGGTCTCTGGAAACACCATATATTTT. This codes for CASSLGVSGNTIYF.

The genes are TRBV28 and TRBJ2-6; D may be TRBD1 (6 bases). The CDR3 sequence is 18 residues long. The V end was cut by 1 base, the J end by 0 bases, with 13 bases between. Germline CDR1 MDHEN, CDR2 SYDVKM. In DNA form, the CDR3 reads TGTGCCAGCAGTTTATTGGCAGGGGTTTACTCTGGGGCCAACGTCCTGACTTTC. Translating it yields CASSLLAGVYSGANVLTF.

V gene TRBV5-4 combines with J gene TRBJ2-6, with TRBD1 identical over 10 bases. Germline trimming cut 3 bases from V and 0 bases from J; bases unmatched to any gene: 9. Germline V gene data show CDR1 as SGHNT and CDR2 as YYREEE (reference sequence). This CDR3 region has 19 residues. The CDR3 spells CASSSPGGQGTSGANVLTF. CDR3 sequence (DNA): TGTGCCAGCAGCTCCCCCGGGGGACAGGGGACCTCTGGGGCCAACGTCCTGACTTTC.

The chain employs TRBV27 and TRBJ2-5; D is possibly TRBD1 (5 bases). The CDR3 covers 14 residues. V lost 3 bases and J lost 4, with 12 bases in between. Germline assignment: CDR1 MNHEY and CDR2 SMNVEV (reference sequence). CDR3 nucleotides: TGTGCCAGCAGTTTGAACAGGAACGGAGAGACCCAGTACTTC. Translated: CASSLNRNGETQYF.

This clone has just one count. This sequence joins TRBV10-3 and TRBJ2-3, with a weak D call TRBD1 (6 bases). This CDR3 contains 12 residues. CDR1 and CDR2 from the germline V gene are ENHRY and SYGVKD. Trimming left V 4 bases short and J 8 bases short, with 10 bases between. The DNA for the CDR3 is TGTGCCATCAGTGCAGCAGGGGCTACGCAGTATTTT. Its translation is CAISAAGATQYF.

Worth noting for this clone: Sequence at one end of the junction differs from germline and may be a read error. The chain couples TRBV7-9 to TRBJ2-1; maybe TRBD1 (5 bases). The germline V gene has CDR1 SEHNR and CDR2 FQNEAQ (reference sequence). This CDR3 spans 11 amino acids. As DNA, the CDR3 is TGTGCCAGCAGGTTAGGGGCTGAGCAGTTCTTC. Residues: CASRLGAEQFF. Supplemented by reference TRBV7-9 and TRBJ2-1, the full variable domain reads DTGVSQNPRHKITKRGQNVTFRCDPISEHNRLYWYRQTLGQGPEFLTYFQNEAQLEKSRLLSDRFSAERPKGSFSTLEIQRTEQGDSAMYLCASRLGAEQFFGPGTRLTVL.

The table lists this clone with a few counts. The rearrangement joins TRBV27 to TRBJ2-7; the D call may be TRBD1 or TRBD2 (5 bases each). V lost 6 bases and J lost 6, with 24 bases in between. The CDR3 totals 16 residues. CDR1 and CDR2 from the germline V gene are MNHEY and SMNVEV (reference sequence). The DNA of the CDR3 is TGTGCCAGCAGCCTCTACCCCGGGACCCTTTGGGGCGAGCAGTACTTC. Translation gives CASSLYPGTLWGEQYF.

This chain uses TRBV5-6 with TRBJ1-1; unclear D gene. The CDR3 consists of 14 residues. In germline, CDR1 is SGHDT, CDR2 YYEEEE. The V end was cut by 0 bases, the J end by 4 bases, with 10 bases between. The DNA of the CDR3 is TGTGCCAGCAGCTTGGCGGCGGGTATCACTGAAGCTTTCTTT. Its translation: CASSLAAGITEAFF. Full variable domain (remainder filled in from reference TRBV5-6 and TRBJ1-1): DAGVTQSPTHLIKTRGQQVTLRCSPKSGHDTVSWYQQALGQGPQFIFQYYEEEERQRGNFPDRFSGHQFPNYSSELNVNALLLGDSALYLCASSLAAGITEAFFGQGTRLTVV.

The V and J genes are TRBV4-1 and TRBJ2-7; D may be TRBD1 or TRBD2 (5 bases each). The CDR3 length is 15 residues. The ends were cut back, 1 base at V and 3 bases at J, with 13 bases in the middle. CDR1 and CDR2 (germline): MGHRA, YSYEKL. CDR3 loop: CASSQGAWDGYEQYF. In nucleotides, the CDR3 is TGCGCCAGCAGCCAAGGGGCCTGGGACGGCTACGAGCAGTACTTC.

The gene calls are TRBV6-1 and TRBJ2-1; TRBD2 aligns across 10 bases. CDR3 length: 14 amino acids. From germline, CDR1 is MNHNS and CDR2 SASEGT. V was clipped by 11 bases and J by 5 bases; unmatched bases: 9. This chain's CDR3 is CASPGLAGDNEQFF. The CDR3 DNA reads as TGTGCCTCCCCGGGGCTAGCGGGGGACAATGAGCAGTTCTTC.

The chain carries TRBV30 and TRBJ1-2; 10 nucleotides agree with TRBD1. Losses at the gene ends were 0 bases for V and 7 bases for J; bases not matched to a gene: 5. The CDR3 has 14 residues. The germline V gene encodes CDR1 GTSNPN and CDR2 SVGIG (reference sequence). For the CDR3, the DNA is TGTGCCTGGAGTGTGGGGGGACAGGGGTTTGGCTACACCTTC. It yields the protein CAWSVGGQGFGYTF.

The chain links TRBV20-1 to TRBJ2-1; D perhaps matches TRBD1 (6 bases). V lost 6 bases and J 15 bases, leaving 12 bases between the germline ends. The CDR3 runs to 9 residues. CDR1 is DFQATT and CDR2 is SNEGSKA in the germline V gene (reference sequence). CDR3 sequence reads: CSAGQFRFF. The CDR3 bases are TGCAGTGCCGGACAGTTTCGGTTCTTC.

This clone was counted only a few times. V is TRBV5-6 and J is TRBJ2-1; D ambiguous. The germline V and J ends were trimmed by 6 bases and 0 bases, with 10 bases remaining between them. Germline V gene data show CDR1 as SGHDT and CDR2 as YYEEEE. The CDR3 loop spans 14 amino acids. The CDR3 sequence is CASILTSSYNEQFF. The CDR3, as DNA: TGTGCCAGCATCCTCACAAGCTCCTACAATGAGCAGTTCTTC.

In its sample, this clone was seen once. The J gene is TRBJ2-1, the V gene TRBV28, with TRBD2 matching 15 bases. Germline CDR1 is MDHEN and CDR2 is SYDVKM. Unmatched junction bases numbered 5, after V lost 5 bases and J lost 3 bases. This CDR3 is built from 17 residues. In nucleotides, the CDR3 is TGTGCCAGCAGTACCGGGACTAGCGGGAGGTACTACAATGAGCAGTTCTTC. It is translated as CASSTGTSGRYYNEQFF.

The chain recombines TRBV11-2 with TRBJ1-4; 9 bases are a match to TRBD1. V was clipped by 3 bases and J by 5 bases; unmatched bases: 1. This CDR3 comprises 14 residues. Germline-derived CDR1 and CDR2 are SGHAT and FQNNGV. The CDR3 DNA reads as TGTGCCAGCAGCTTCGGACAGGGGAATGAAAAACTGTTTTTT. Protein: CASSFGQGNEKLFF.

V gene TRBV7-2 combines with J gene TRBJ2-1; 10 bases are a match to TRBD2. The germline gives CDR1 SGHTA, CDR2 FQGNSA. V was pared by 2 bases and J by 8 bases, with 6 bases of the junction left unmatched. The CDR3 extends over 15 amino acids. In DNA, the CDR3 is TGTGCCAGCAGCTTAAGCGGGGGGGATTATTATGAGCAGTTCTTC. This translates into CASSLSGGDYYEQFF.